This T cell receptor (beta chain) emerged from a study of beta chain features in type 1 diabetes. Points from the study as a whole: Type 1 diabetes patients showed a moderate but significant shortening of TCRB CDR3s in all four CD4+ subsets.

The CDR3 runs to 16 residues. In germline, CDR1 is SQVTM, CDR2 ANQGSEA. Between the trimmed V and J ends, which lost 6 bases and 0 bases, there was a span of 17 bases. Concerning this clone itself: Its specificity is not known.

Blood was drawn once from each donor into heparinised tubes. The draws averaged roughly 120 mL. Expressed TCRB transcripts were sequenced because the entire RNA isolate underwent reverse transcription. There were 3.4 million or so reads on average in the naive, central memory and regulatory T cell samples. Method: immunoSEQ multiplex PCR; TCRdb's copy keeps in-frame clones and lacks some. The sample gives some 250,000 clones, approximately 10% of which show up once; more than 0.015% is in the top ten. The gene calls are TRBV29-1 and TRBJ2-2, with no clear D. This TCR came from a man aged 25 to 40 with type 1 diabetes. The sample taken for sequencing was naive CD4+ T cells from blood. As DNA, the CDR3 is TGCAGCGTCGCCCCTAGAGCCCCAGCGAACACCGGGGAGCTGTTTTTT. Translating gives CSVAPRAPANTGELFF.